These 18 T cell receptor beta chains came from one sample sequenced in a study of PD-1 blockade in classical Hodgkin lymphoma (dated by TCRdb to 2019 to 2021). Interpreted using the paper, the time point label stands for: cycle 4 day 1 (C4D1), after less than 7 weeks of nivolumab. All trial patients had relapsed after autologous stem cell transplantation, with cohorts A, B and C differing in prior brentuximab vedotin exposure. Library preparation employed the immunoSEQ multiplex PCR assay. TCRdb holds this immuneACCESS table with in-frame rearrangements only. Some clones are missing; in checked studies, unresolved V genes explain under half, and the rest has no known cause. In all, the sample holds approximately 110,000 clones, and approximately 90% of those were seen once. In total, the top ten clones hold roughly 20% of the sample. Sequences were derived from peripheral blood mononuclear cells (PBMCs), sampled before the fourth cycle of nivolumab. The receptors originated from a human donor with classical Hodgkin lymphoma.

The V call is TRBV18, the J call TRBJ1-4, with 10 bases matching TRBD1. J was trimmed by 7 bases and V by 1 base; bases with no gene match: 0. The CDR3 loop spans 14 amino acids. CDR1 and CDR2 (germline): KGHSH, LQKENI. CDR3 loop: CASSPRQGAEKLFF. CDR3 nucleotide sequence: TGTGCCAGCTCACCACGACAGGGGGCTGAAAAACTGTTTTTT.

This chain joins TRBV7-9 and TRBJ2-7, with D perhaps matching TRBD1 or TRBD2 (6 bases each). Germline CDR1 is SEHNR and CDR2 is FQNEAQ (reference sequence). This CDR3 has 14 residues. With 2 bases removed from V and 6 bases from J, the gap between germline ends came to 14 bases. Written as DNA, the CDR3 is TGTGCCAGCAGCTTACAAACAGGGAGGTCCGAGCAGTACTTC. Translated, it gives CASSLQTGRSEQYF.

The chain employs TRBV4-1 and TRBJ1-3; D may be TRBD1 (5 bases). Germline values: CDR1 MGHRA, CDR2 YSYEKL. The CDR3 consists of 15 residues. V was shortened by 4 bases and J by 4 bases, with 14 bases between the two germline ends. This CDR3 reads CASSRDPAAGNTIYF. In DNA form, the CDR3 reads TGCGCCAGCAGCCGGGACCCAGCAGCAGGAAACACCATATATTTT.

A few counts support this clone. The V gene is TRBV11-3, the J gene TRBJ2-3, with TRBD2 matching 8 bases. J lost 3 bases, V lost 5 bases, and 13 bases had no gene match. The CDR3 sequence is 17 residues long. CDR1 and CDR2 (germline): SGHNT, YENEEA. The CDR3 nucleotides read TGTGCCAGCAGCCTCAACCTACGGGAGCGGGGGACAGATACGCAGTATTTT. Its protein product is CASSLNLRERGTDTQYF.

The rearrangement links TRBV28 to TRBJ1-5; a possible D gene is TRBD1 (5 bases). This CDR3 spans 13 amino acids. CDR1 is MDHEN, CDR2 SYDVKM, per germline. The ends were cut back, 4 bases at V and 5 bases at J, with 9 bases in the middle. In DNA form, the CDR3 reads TGTGCCAGCAGTTCCGGGACCGATCAGCCCCAGCATTTT. Translated: CASSSGTDQPQHF.

This chain joins TRBV7-9 and TRBJ2-1, with D unclear. The CDR3 is 13 amino acids. Trimming left V 0 bases short and J 9 bases short, with 9 bases between. The V gene's germline CDR1 is SEHNR and CDR2 FQNEAQ (reference sequence). The CDR3 is CASSLALRTEQFF. The CDR3 nucleotides are TGTGCCAGCAGCTTAGCGCTAAGGACTGAGCAGTTCTTC.

The chain has TRBV7-2 and TRBJ2-3; TRBD1 aligns across 12 bases. CDR1 and CDR2 from the germline V gene are SGHTA and FQGNSA. The CDR3 covers 15 residues. Trimming at V came to 5 bases and at J to 4 bases, leaving 4 bases not matched to a gene. The CDR3 region is CASSPRDRGPDTQYF. The CDR3 nucleotides read TGTGCCAGCAGCCCCCGGGACAGGGGGCCAGATACGCAGTATTTT. The full variable domain, its missing parts supplied by reference TRBV7-2 and TRBJ2-3, is GAGVSQSPSNKVTEKGKDVELRCDPISGHTALYWYRQSLGQGLEFLIYFQGNSAPDKSGLPSDRFSAERTGGSVSTLTIQRTQQEDSAVYLCASSPRDRGPDTQYFGPGTRLTVL.

This clone was seen once. The genes are TRBV19 and TRBJ2-5; D tentatively reads TRBD1 or TRBD2 (5 bases each). This CDR3 has 11 residues. Germline CDR1 LNHDA, CDR2 SQIVND (reference sequence). Deletions cut 10 bases from V and 7 bases from J, with 13 bases between. The CDR3 DNA reads TGTGCCACCCGAGACGGGGCGACCCAGTACTTC. This codes for CATRDGATQYF. The full variable domain, its missing parts supplied by reference TRBV19 and TRBJ2-5, is DGGITQSPKYLFRKEGQNVTLSCEQNLNHDAMYWYRQDPGQGLRLIYYSQIVNDFQKGDIAEGYSVSREKKESFPLTVTSAQKNPTAFYLCATRDGATQYFGPGTRLLVL.

This rearrangement joins TRBV21-1 to TRBJ1-1; the table's D gene call, TRBD1, was not cross checked with the DNA. TRBV21-1 represents a pseudogene. The CDR3 extends over 16 amino acids. This CDR3 reads CASSKYPRGLGTEAFF. As DNA, the CDR3 is TGTGCCAGCAGCAAATACCCCAGGGGGCTTGGCACTGAAGCTTTCTTT.

The V call is TRBV11-2, the J call TRBJ2-4; 8 bases align to TRBD1. Germline loops: CDR1 SGHAT, CDR2 FQNNGV. V gave up 1 base and J gave up 6 bases; unmatched junction bases: 2. CDR3 length: 14 residues. CDR3 nucleotides: TGTGCCAGCAGCTTAGTACAGGGGGGAAACATTCAGTACTTC. It yields the protein CASSLVQGGNIQYF.

The V and J genes are TRBV2 and TRBJ2-7; maybe TRBD1 (7 bases). Germline assignment: CDR1 SNHLY and CDR2 FYNNEI. V lost 0 bases, J lost 1 base, and 13 bases lay in between. The CDR3 extends over 16 amino acids. Written as DNA, the CDR3 is TGTGCCAGCAGTGAAGCAGGGGCAGGGGGGTCCTACGAGCAGTACTTC. Protein sequence: CASSEAGAGGSYEQYF. The full variable domain, in which reference TRBV2 and TRBJ2-7 provide the parts outside the CDR3, is EPEVTQTPSHQVTQMGQEVILRCVPISNHLYFYWYRQILGQKVEFLVSFYNNEISEKSEIFDDQFSVERPDGSNFTLKIRSTKLEDSAMYFCASSEAGAGGSYEQYFGPGTRLTVT.

The CDR3 bases are TGTGCCAGCAGCCCGCGCGATTTAAGGGACGAGCAGTACTTC. It translates to CASSPRDLRDEQYF. The chain combines TRBV5-4 with TRBJ2-7, with D unclear. V dropped 4 bases and J dropped 5 bases, with 16 bases sitting between them. CDR3 length: 14 amino acids. Germline CDR1 and CDR2: SGHNT and YYREEE (reference sequence).

V usage is TRBV10-2 and J usage is TRBJ2-1; D gene ambiguous. The ends were cut back, 2 bases at V and 10 bases at J, with 9 bases in the middle. The CDR3 is made up of 12 amino acids. The germline V gene has CDR1 WSHSY and CDR2 SAAADI. The CDR3 loop reads CASSEARVEQFF. The CDR3 nucleotides read TGCGCCAGCAGTGAGGCAAGGGTGGAGCAGTTCTTC.

The V gene is TRBV5-8, the J gene TRBJ2-3; D assignment may be TRBD1 or TRBD2 (5 bases each). CDR1 and CDR2 from the germline V gene are SGHTS and YDEGEE. The V gene lost 3 bases and the J gene lost 0 bases, with 17 bases spanning the gap. CDR3 length equals 17 residues. CDR3 region: CASSSGKGSLSTDTQYF. The CDR3, as DNA: TGTGCCAGCAGCTCGGGAAAGGGGTCCCTTAGCACAGATACGCAGTATTTT. Filled out from reference TRBV5-8 and TRBJ2-3, the complete variable domain reads EAGVTQSPTHLIKTRGQQATLRCSPISGHTSVYWYQQALGLGLQFLLWYDEGEERNRGNFPPRFSGRQFPNYSSELNVNALELEDSALYLCASSSGKGSLSTDTQYFGPGTRLTVL.

The V and J genes are TRBV30 and TRBJ2-1, with 13 bases lining up with TRBD2. Per germline, CDR1 GTSNPN and CDR2 SVGIG (reference sequence). After removal of 5 bases from V and 5 bases from J, the junction contained 6 bases not matched to a gene. The CDR3 is 15 residues long. CDR3 protein: CAWDQLAGGNNEQFF. The DNA for the CDR3 is TGTGCCTGGGACCAACTAGCGGGAGGGAACAATGAGCAGTTCTTC.

The genes are TRBV10-1 and TRBJ2-1, with 11 nucleotides matching TRBD2. Germline trimming cut 2 bases from V and 4 bases from J; bases unmatched to any gene: 4. The CDR3 totals 16 residues. Per germline, CDR1 WNHNN and CDR2 SYGVQD (reference sequence). The CDR3 loop is CASSEPGTSGYNEQFF. The CDR3 coding sequence is TGCGCCAGCAGTGAGCCCGGGACTAGCGGATACAATGAGCAGTTCTTC.

This clone showed up just once. This sequence joins TRBV19 and TRBJ1-1; TRBD1 is a possible D gene (5 bases). Trimming took 3 bases from V and 0 from J, leaving 11 bases between them. Germline V gene lookup returns CDR1 LNHDA and CDR2 SQIVND (reference sequence). This CDR3 is 15 amino acids long. CDR3 protein: CASSISGGMNTEAFF. DNA of the CDR3: TGTGCCAGTAGTATCTCGGGGGGTATGAACACTGAAGCTTTCTTT.

This sequence joins TRBV10-3 and TRBJ2-1; TRBD2 aligns across 16 bases. The trim removed 8 bases at V and 7 bases at J, leaving 5 bases unmatched. Per germline, CDR1 ENHRY and CDR2 SYGVKD. The CDR3 is 15 residues long. CDR3 amino acids: CAIGTSGRGGNEQFF. The CDR3 DNA reads as TGTGCCATCGGGACTAGCGGGAGGGGAGGGAATGAGCAGTTCTTC.